This entry features one T cell receptor (beta chain) sequence. Its antigen is undetermined. This entry belongs to a study of response to subunit inactivated influenza vaccine. Study-level points and caveats: Authors proposed each seasonal influenza vaccination draws in few new T cells.

This CDR3 spans 14 amino acids. Germline V gene data show CDR1 as SGHAT and CDR2 as FQNNGV. V lost 8 bases, J lost 6 bases, and 17 bases lay in between. TCRdb ran MiXCR on the RT-PCR reads and lists one entry per CDR3 protein. The profile covers about 650,000 distinct CDR3 sequences, with 15% to 18% appearing a single time and around a tenth taken by the ten largest. Specimen: PBMCs from blood, collected approximately 13 days after vaccination. This receptor was obtained from a man between 50 and 59 years old who received an inactivated influenza vaccine. The genes are TRBV11-2 and TRBJ2-1; no clear D. The CDR3 DNA is TGTGCCAGCGTACCCTCCAGGTTAAGCAATGAGCAGTTCTTC. This sequence encodes CASVPSRLSNEQFF.